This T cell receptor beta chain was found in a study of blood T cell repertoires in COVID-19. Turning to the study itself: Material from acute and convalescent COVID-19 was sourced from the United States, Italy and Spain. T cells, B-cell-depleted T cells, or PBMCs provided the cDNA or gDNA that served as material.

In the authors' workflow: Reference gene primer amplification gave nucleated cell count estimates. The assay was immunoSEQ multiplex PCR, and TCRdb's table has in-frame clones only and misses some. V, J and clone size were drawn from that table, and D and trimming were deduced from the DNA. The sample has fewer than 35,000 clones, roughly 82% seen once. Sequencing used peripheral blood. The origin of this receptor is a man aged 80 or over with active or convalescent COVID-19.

CDR3 loop: CASSLGSPYSNQPQHF. The CDR3 DNA sequence: TGTGCCAGCTCACTCGGGAGCCCCTATAGCAATCAGCCCCAGCATTTT. This chain connects TRBV18 to TRBJ1-5; D unresolved. The CDR3 sequence is 16 residues long. The germline CDR1 and CDR2 sequences are KGHSH and LQKENI. The V and J ends lost 4 bases and 0 bases respectively, with 13 bases between them.